This section outlines one T cell receptor beta chain sequence together with its context. Antigen specificity is unknown. The PCR used 60 Vbeta and 13 Jbeta primers. The method was immunoSEQ multiplex PCR; TCRdb's version includes in-frame clones alone and lacks a portion of them. Here the sample table reports just under 60,000 clones. This sample was included in a study of cytomegalovirus exposure and HLA in healthy donors. The wider study: As released early, the data held 70 million to 100 million unique TCRs from HLA-typed donors.

The CDR3 loop spans 19 amino acids. Looked up from germline, CDR1 is LGHNA and CDR2 is YSLEER. Trimming at V came to 0 bases and at J to 8 bases, leaving 15 bases not matched to a gene. Findings of the study overall: The authors later linked a missense DCLRE1C variant to TCR beta V- and J-gene trimming. In a later analysis, across HLA loci, associated TCR counts were highest for DRB1, lowest for HLA-C.

The sample was PBMCs. The sequence was obtained from a male donor in good health and CMV-seronegative. V and J are TRBV4-3 and TRBJ2-1; 11 bases line up with TRBD2. For the CDR3, the DNA is TGCGCCAGCAGCCAAGATCTTGCCACTAGCGGGGGTTTTAGGTATGAGCAGTTCTTC. Protein product: CASSQDLATSGGFRYEQFF.